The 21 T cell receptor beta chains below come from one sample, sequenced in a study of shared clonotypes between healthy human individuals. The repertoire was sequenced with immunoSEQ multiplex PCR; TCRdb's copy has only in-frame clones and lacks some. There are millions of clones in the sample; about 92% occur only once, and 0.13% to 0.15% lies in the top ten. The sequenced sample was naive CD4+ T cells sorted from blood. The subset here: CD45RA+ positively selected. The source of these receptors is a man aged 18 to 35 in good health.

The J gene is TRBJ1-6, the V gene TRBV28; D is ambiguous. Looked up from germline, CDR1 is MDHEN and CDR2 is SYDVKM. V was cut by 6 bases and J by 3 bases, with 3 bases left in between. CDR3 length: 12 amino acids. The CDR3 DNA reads TGTGCCAGCAGGGTCTATAATTCACCCCTCCACTTT. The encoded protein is CASRVYNSPLHF.

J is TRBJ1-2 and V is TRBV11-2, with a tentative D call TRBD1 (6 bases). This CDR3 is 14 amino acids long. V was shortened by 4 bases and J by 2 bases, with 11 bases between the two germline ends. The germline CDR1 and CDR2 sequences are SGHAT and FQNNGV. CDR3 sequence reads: CASSSLTGNYGYTF. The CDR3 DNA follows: TGTGCCAGCAGCTCGCTTACAGGGAACTATGGCTACACCTTC.

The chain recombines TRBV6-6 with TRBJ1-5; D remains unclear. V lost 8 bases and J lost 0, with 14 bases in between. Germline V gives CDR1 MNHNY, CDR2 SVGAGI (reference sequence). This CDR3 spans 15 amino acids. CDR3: CASAQTPHSNQPQHF. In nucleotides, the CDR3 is TGTGCCAGCGCACAGACACCTCATAGCAATCAGCCCCAGCATTTT.

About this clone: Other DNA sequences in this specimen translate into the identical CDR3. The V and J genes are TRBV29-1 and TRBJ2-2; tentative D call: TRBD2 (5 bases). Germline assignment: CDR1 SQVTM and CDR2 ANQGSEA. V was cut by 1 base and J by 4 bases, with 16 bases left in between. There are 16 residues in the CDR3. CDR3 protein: CSVEGGEGRGTGELFF. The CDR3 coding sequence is TGCAGCGTTGAAGGGGGTGAGGGCCGAGGCACCGGGGAGCTGTTTTTT.

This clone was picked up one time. CDR3 in DNA: TGCGCCAGCACCTTAGTCCCGGGACTAGCGGGTGGACCCACAGATACGCAGTATTTT. Translating it yields CASTLVPGLAGGPTDTQYF. The chain has TRBV5-1 and TRBJ2-3, with 12 bases fitting TRBD2. Germline CDR1 reads SGHRS; CDR2 reads YFSETQ. Losses at the gene ends were 6 bases for V and 2 bases for J; bases not matched to a gene: 16. This CDR3 comprises 19 residues.

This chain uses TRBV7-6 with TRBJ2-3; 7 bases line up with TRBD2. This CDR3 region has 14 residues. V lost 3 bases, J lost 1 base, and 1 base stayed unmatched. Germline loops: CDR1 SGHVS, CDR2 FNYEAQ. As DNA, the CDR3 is TGTGCCAGCAGCTTTGCGGGGGGCACAGATACGCAGTATTTT. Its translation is CASSFAGGTDTQYF.

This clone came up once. The CDR3 spells CASSLGPLLEAFF. The CDR3 DNA is TGTGCCAGCAGTTTAGGACCCCTCCTTGAAGCTTTCTTT. This sequence joins TRBV28 and TRBJ1-1; D gene uncertain. CDR1 MDHEN and CDR2 SYDVKM come from the germline V gene. The CDR3 contains 13 residues. V lost 2 bases and J 7 bases, leaving 11 bases between the germline ends.

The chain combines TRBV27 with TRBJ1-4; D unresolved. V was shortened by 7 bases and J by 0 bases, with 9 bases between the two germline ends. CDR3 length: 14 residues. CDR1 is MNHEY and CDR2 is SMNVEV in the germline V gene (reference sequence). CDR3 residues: CASTMTATNEKLFF. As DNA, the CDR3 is TGTGCCAGCACCATGACTGCAACTAATGAAAAACTGTTTTTT.

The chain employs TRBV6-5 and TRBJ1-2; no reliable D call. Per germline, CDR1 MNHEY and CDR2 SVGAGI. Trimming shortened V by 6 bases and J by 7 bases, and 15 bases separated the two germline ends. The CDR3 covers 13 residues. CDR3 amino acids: CASRPLHSGGYTF. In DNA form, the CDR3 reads TGTGCCAGCAGGCCCCTCCACTCTGGTGGCTACACCTTC.

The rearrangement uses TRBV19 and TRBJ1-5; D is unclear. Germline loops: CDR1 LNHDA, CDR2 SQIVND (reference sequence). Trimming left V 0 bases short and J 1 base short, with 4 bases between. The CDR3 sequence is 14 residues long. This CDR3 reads CASSIEQSNQPQHF. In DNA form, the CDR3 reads TGTGCCAGTAGTATAGAGCAGAGCAATCAGCCCCAGCATTTT. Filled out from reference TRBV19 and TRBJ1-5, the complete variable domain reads DGGITQSPKYLFRKEGQNVTLSCEQNLNHDAMYWYRQDPGQGLRLIYYSQIVNDFQKGDIAEGYSVSREKKESFPLTVTSAQKNPTAFYLCASSIEQSNQPQHFGDGTRLSIL.

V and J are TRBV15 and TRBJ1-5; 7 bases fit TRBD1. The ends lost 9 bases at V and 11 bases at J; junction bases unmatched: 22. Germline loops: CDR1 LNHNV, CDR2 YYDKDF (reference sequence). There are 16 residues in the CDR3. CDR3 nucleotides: TGTGCCACGAGGGCCGGCCGTGGCAGGGGGATAAATGCCCAGCATTTT. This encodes CATRAGRGRGINAQHF.

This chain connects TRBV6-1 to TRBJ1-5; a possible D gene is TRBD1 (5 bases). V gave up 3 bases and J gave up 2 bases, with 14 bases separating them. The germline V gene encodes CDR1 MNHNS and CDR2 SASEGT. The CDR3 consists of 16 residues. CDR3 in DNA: TGTGCCAGCAGTGACCCCCCAGGGCCGCGCAATCAGCCCCAGCATTTT. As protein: CASSDPPGPRNQPQHF.

The CDR3 reads CGPFDEQYF. In DNA form, the CDR3 reads TGTGGACCCTTCGACGAGCAGTACTTC. The chain carries TRBV27 and TRBJ2-7; D gene unclear. The CDR3 is made up of 9 amino acids. CDR1 is MNHEY and CDR2 is SMNVEV in the germline V gene (reference sequence).

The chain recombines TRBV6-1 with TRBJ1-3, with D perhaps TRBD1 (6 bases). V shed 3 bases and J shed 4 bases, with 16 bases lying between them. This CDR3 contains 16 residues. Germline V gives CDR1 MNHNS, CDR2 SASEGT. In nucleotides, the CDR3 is TGTGCCAGCAGTGAGATCCACAGGGTGCAAGGAAACACCATATATTTT. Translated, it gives CASSEIHRVQGNTIYF.

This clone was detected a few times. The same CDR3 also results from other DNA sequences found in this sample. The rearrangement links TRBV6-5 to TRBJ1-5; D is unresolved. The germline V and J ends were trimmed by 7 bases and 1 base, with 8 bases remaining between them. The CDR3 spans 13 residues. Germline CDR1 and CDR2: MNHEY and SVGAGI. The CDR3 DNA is TGTGCCAGCAAGAGATCGAGCAATCAGCCCCAGCATTTT. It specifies CASKRSSNQPQHF.

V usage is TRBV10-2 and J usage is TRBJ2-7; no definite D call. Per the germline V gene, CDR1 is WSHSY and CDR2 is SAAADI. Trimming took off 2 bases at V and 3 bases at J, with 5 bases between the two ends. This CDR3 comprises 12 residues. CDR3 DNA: TGCGCCAGCAGTGAGAGATTCTACGAGCAGTACTTC. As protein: CASSERFYEQYF.

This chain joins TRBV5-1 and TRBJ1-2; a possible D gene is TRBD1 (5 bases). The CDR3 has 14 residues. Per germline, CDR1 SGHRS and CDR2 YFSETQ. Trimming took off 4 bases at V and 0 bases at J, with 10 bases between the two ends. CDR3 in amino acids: CASSLTVTNYGYTF. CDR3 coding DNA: TGCGCCAGCAGCCTGACAGTAACTAACTATGGCTACACCTTC.

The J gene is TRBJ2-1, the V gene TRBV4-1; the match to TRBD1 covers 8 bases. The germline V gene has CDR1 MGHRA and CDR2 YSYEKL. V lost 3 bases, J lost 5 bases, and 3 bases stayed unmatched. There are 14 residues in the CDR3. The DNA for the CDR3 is TGCGCCAGCAGCCATGGGACAGGAAACAATGAGCAGTTCTTC. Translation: CASSHGTGNNEQFF.

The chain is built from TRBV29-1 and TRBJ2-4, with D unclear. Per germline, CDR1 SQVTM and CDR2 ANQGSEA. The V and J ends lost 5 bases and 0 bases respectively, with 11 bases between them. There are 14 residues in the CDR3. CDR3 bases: TGCAGCGTTACCGCAAGACTAGCCAAAAACATTCAGTACTTC. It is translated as CSVTARLAKNIQYF.

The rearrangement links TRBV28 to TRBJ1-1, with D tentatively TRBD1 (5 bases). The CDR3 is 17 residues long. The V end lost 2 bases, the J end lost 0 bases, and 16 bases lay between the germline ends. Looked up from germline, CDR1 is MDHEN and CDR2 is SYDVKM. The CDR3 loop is CASSLIVGGEVNTEAFF. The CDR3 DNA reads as TGTGCCAGCAGTTTAATTGTTGGGGGAGAAGTGAACACTGAAGCTTTCTTT.

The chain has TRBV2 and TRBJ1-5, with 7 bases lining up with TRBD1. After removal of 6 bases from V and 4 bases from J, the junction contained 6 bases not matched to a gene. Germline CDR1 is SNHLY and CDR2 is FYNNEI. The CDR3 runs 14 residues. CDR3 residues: CASSSGTDNQPQHF. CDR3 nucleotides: TGTGCCAGCAGCAGCGGGACAGATAATCAGCCCCAGCATTTT.